Presented here are 13 T cell receptor beta chains from one specimen sequenced in a study of T cell changes during pregnancy in multiple sclerosis. Sequencing was performed with immunoSEQ multiplex PCR; in TCRdb, only in-frame clones are kept and a portion is missing. In the table there are 65,000 to 80,000 clones, 85% to 95% of which are singletons. The sequencing here drew on peripheral blood, taken in the first trimester of pregnancy. The receptors shown here come from a female donor with multiple sclerosis, enrolled in a pregnancy study.

V usage is TRBV2 and J usage is TRBJ1-1; TRBD1 aligns across 9 bases. The CDR3 has 14 residues. Germline CDR1 reads SNHLY; CDR2 reads FYNNEI. V shed 5 bases, J shed 2 bases, and the junction held 3 bases outside the gene matches. The CDR3 DNA sequence: TGTGCCAGCAGTCGCACAGGGGGCAACACTGAAGCTTTCTTT. Encoded protein: CASSRTGGNTEAFF.

The chain links TRBV7-3 to TRBJ2-5, with 12 bases lining up with TRBD2. This CDR3 is built from 15 residues. The junction had 7 bases not matched to a gene; V was cut back by 6 bases and J by 5 bases. CDR1 SGHTA and CDR2 FQGTGA come from the germline V gene. DNA of the CDR3: TGTGCCAGCAGAAAGACTAGCGGGAGTAGGGAGACCCAGTACTTC. Amino acid sequence: CASRKTSGSRETQYF.

This clone showed up just once. Here the CDR3 reads CASSLDRVGRAEAFF. DNA of the CDR3: TGCGCCAGCAGTTTAGACAGGGTGGGAAGGGCTGAAGCTTTCTTT. The chain links TRBV5-1 to TRBJ1-1; 7 positions match TRBD1. The length of the CDR3 is 15 residues. The V gene end was trimmed by 5 bases and the J gene end by 6 bases; junction bases not matched to a gene: 13. The germline V gene encodes CDR1 SGHRS and CDR2 YFSETQ.

The chain links TRBV4-2 to TRBJ2-6, with 7 bases aligning to TRBD1. CDR3 length equals 16 residues. Germline-derived CDR1 and CDR2 are LGHNA and YNFKEQ. Trimming took 4 bases from V and 1 from J; bases not matched to a gene: 4. CDR3 region: CASSRETGSGANVLTF. CDR3 nucleotides: TGTGCCAGCAGCCGGGAGACAGGGTCTGGGGCCAACGTCCTGACTTTC.

The rearrangement links TRBV7-9 to TRBJ1-2, with 8 bases aligning to TRBD1. V dropped 2 bases and J dropped 4; count of bases not matched to a gene: 3. CDR1 SEHNR and CDR2 FQNEAQ come from the germline V gene (reference sequence). The CDR3 is 14 residues long. The CDR3 spells CASSLPGGLYGYTF. The CDR3 region has the DNA TGTGCCAGCAGCTTACCAGGGGGCCTCTATGGCTACACCTTC.

The CDR3 DNA sequence: TGTGCCAGCAGCGCGGGACGCACAAACGCAGATACGCAGTATTTT. It encodes CASSAGRTNADTQYF. This chain links TRBV2 with TRBJ2-3; a weak D match, TRBD2 (6 bases). Germline V gene data show CDR1 as SNHLY and CDR2 as FYNNEI. CDR3 length: 15 residues. Trimming removed 6 bases from V and 4 bases from J, with 17 bases in between.

The V call is TRBV30, the J call TRBJ1-2; D is possibly TRBD1 (6 bases). The germline CDR1 and CDR2 sequences are GTSNPN and SVGIG (reference sequence). This CDR3 spans 16 amino acids. V lost 2 bases, J lost 4 bases, and 20 bases lay in between. The CDR3 DNA is TGTGCCTGGAGTACCCGGCAGGGGCTATCCTTCTATGGCTACACCTTC. It is translated as CAWSTRQGLSFYGYTF.

This clone is a singleton in its sample. The chain carries TRBV2 and TRBJ2-1; 8 nucleotides match TRBD1. The CDR3 spans 16 residues. Germline V gives CDR1 SNHLY, CDR2 FYNNEI. Trimming took 6 bases from V and 4 from J; bases not matched to a gene: 11. CDR3 amino acids: CASSLRGQSRYNEQFF. CDR3 sequence (DNA): TGTGCCAGCAGCCTCAGGGGGCAGTCCCGATACAATGAGCAGTTCTTC.

This chain joins TRBV9 and TRBJ2-3; TRBD2 is a possible D gene (6 bases). Germline V gene data show CDR1 as SGDLS and CDR2 as YYNGEE. Between the trimmed V and J ends, which lost 0 bases and 1 base, there was a span of 15 bases. This CDR3 is 17 amino acids long. The CDR3 protein is CASSVATPGLRTDTQYF. CDR3 in DNA: TGTGCCAGCAGCGTAGCTACCCCGGGACTGCGCACAGATACGCAGTATTTT.

This clone was counted between two and nine times. The J gene is TRBJ1-2, the V gene TRBV27; the match to TRBD1 covers 7 bases. V dropped 6 bases and J dropped 7; count of bases not matched to a gene: 8. This CDR3 is 13 amino acids long. Germline V gene sequence: CDR1 MNHEY, CDR2 SMNVEV (reference sequence). CDR3: CASRTGQYVGYTF. As DNA, the CDR3 is TGTGCCAGCAGGACGGGACAGTATGTTGGCTACACCTTC.

The chain links TRBV28 to TRBJ2-4; TRBD2 agrees at 7 bases. Germline assignment: CDR1 MDHEN and CDR2 SYDVKM. J was trimmed by 6 bases and V by 8 bases; bases with no gene match: 13. This CDR3 has 15 residues. As DNA, the CDR3 is TGTGCCAGCGGGGAGGGGATGGCGGGAACAAACATTCAGTACTTC. It codes for CASGEGMAGTNIQYF.

The chain employs TRBV28 and TRBJ2-1; 8 nucleotides agree with TRBD2. V trimming: 5 bases; J trimming: 4 bases; junction bases outside the gene matches: 4. The CDR3 contains 14 residues. Germline V gene data show CDR1 as MDHEN and CDR2 as SYDVKM. CDR3: CASSLRGGYNEQFF. The CDR3 nucleotides are TGTGCCAGCAGTCTCCGGGGGGGATACAATGAGCAGTTCTTC.

The J gene is TRBJ1-5, the V gene TRBV7-8; weak D call: TRBD1 (6 bases). Germline CDR1 reads SGHVS; CDR2 reads FQNEAQ. V gave up 5 bases and J gave up 0 bases, with 14 bases separating them. The CDR3 extends over 16 amino acids. In DNA form, the CDR3 reads TGTGCCAGCAGCCCCCGGGACATTTCTAGCAATCAGCCCCAGCATTTT. It is translated as CASSPRDISSNQPQHF.